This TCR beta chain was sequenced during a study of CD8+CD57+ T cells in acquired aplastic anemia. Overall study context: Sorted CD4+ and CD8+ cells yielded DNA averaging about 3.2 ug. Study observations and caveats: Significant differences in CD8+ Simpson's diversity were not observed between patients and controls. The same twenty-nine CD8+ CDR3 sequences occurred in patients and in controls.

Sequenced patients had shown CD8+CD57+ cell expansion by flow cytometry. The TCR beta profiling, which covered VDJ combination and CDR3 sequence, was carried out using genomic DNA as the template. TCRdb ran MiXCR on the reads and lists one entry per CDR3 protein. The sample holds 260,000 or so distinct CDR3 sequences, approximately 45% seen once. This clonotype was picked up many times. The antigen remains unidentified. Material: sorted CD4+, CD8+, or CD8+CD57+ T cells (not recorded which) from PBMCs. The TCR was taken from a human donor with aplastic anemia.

The CDR3, as DNA: TGTGCCAGCAGCGTAGCGAGGGGAGATACGCAGTATTTT. Amino acids: CASSVARGDTQYF. The genes are TRBV9 and TRBJ2-3; D may be TRBD1 or TRBD2 (5 bases each). Germline V CDR1 and CDR2: SGDLS, YYNGEE. The CDR3 contains 13 residues. Trimming shortened V by 0 bases and J by 5 bases, and 7 bases separated the two germline ends.